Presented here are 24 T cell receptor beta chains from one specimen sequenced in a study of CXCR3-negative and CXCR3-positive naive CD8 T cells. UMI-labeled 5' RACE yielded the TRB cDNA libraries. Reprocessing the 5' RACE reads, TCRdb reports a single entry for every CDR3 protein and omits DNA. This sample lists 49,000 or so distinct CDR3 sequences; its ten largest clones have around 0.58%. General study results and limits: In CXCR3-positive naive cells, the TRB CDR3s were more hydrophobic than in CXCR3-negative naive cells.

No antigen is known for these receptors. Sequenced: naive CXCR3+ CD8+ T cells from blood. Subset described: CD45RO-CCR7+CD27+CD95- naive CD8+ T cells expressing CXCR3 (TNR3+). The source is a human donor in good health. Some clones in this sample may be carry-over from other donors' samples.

The CDR3 loop is CSARGQGFAYEQYF. The V gene is TRBV20-1, the J gene TRBJ2-7; absent DNA, TCRdb's TRBD1 call cannot be checked. Germline V gene lookup returns CDR1 DFQATT and CDR2 SNEGSKA (reference sequence). The CDR3 is 14 residues long.

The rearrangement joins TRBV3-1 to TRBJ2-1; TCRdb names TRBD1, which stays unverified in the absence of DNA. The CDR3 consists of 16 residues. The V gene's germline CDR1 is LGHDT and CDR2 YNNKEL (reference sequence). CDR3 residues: CASSQKAGGLYNEQFF.

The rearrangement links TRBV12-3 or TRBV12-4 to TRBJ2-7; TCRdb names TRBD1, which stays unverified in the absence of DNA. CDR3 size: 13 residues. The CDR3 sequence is CASSSKDSYEQYF.

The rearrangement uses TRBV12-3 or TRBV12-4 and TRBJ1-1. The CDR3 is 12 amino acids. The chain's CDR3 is CASSFIVAEAFF.

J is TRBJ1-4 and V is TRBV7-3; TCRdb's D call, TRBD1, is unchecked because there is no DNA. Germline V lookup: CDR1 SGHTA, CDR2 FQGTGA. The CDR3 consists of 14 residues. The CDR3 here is CASSSGPSNEKLFF.

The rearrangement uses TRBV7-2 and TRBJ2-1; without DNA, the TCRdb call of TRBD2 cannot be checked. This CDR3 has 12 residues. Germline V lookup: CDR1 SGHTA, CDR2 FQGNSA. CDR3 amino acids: CASSVGRNEQFF.

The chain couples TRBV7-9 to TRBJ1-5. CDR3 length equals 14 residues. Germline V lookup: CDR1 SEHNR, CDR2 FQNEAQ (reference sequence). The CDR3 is CASSPVVGRQPQHF.

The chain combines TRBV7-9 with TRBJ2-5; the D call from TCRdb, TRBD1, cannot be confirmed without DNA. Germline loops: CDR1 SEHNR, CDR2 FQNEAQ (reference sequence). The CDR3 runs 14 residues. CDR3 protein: CASRWTGDQETQYF.

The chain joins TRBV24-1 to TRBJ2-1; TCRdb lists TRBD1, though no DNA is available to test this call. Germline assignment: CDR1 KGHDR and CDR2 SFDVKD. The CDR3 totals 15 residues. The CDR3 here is CATSERTGGYNEQFF.

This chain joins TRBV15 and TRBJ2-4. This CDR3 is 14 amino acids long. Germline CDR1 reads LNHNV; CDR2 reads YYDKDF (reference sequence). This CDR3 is CATSRGMDKNIQYF.

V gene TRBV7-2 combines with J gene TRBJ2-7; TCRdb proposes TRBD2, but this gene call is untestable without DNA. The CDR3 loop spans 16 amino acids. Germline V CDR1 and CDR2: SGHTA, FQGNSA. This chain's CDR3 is CASSPRLGPAPYEQYF.

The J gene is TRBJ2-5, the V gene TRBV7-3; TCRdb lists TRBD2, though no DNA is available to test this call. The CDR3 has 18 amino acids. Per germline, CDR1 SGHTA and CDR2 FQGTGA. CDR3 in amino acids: CASSAQVSGRGIGEAQYF.

CDR3 residues: CASSSSHPTPTMEQFF. The chain carries TRBV12-3 or TRBV12-4 and TRBJ2-1. This CDR3 contains 16 residues.

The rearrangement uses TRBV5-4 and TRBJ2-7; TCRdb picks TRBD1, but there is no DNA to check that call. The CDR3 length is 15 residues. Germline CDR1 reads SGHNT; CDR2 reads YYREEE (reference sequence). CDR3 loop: CASSLGAGSFYEQYF.

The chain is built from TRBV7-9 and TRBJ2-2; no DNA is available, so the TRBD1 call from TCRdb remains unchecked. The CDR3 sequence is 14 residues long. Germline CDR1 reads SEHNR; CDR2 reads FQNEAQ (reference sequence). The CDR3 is CASSHQGVPGELFF. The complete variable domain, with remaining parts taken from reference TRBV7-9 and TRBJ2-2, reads DTGVSQNPRHKITKRGQNVTFRCDPISEHNRLYWYRQTLGQGPEFLTYFQNEAQLEKSRLLSDRFSAERPKGSFSTLEIQRTEQGDSAMYLCASSHQGVPGELFFGEGSRLTVL.

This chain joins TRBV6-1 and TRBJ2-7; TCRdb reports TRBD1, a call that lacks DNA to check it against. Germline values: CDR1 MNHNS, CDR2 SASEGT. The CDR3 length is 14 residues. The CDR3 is CASSTGTGAYEQYF.

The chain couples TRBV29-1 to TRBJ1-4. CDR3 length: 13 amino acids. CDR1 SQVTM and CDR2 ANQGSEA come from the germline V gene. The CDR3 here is CSAKSRINEKLFF.

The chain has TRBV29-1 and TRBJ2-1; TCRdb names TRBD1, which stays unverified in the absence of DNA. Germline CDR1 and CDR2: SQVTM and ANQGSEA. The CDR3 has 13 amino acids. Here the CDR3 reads CSVRTGGPPEQFF.

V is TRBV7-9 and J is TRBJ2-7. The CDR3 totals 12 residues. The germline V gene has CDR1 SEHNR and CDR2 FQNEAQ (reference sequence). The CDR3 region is CATSPLEYEQYF.

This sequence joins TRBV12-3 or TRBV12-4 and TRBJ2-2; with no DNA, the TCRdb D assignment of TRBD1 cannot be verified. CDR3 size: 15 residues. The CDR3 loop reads CASLGQGVNTGELFF.

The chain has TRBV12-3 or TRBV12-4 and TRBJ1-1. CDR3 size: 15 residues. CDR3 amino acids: CASSLVDVLANRAFF.

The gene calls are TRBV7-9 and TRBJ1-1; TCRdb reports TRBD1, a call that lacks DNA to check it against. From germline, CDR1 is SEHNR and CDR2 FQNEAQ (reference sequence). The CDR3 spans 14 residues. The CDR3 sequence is CASRSGTANTEAFF.

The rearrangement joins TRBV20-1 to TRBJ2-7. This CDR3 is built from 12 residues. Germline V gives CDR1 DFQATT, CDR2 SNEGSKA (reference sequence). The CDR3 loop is CSATDYGYEQYF.

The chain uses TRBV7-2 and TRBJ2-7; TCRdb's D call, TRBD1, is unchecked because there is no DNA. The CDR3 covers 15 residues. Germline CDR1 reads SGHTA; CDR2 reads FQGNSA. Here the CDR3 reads CASSLGPDRVYEQYF.